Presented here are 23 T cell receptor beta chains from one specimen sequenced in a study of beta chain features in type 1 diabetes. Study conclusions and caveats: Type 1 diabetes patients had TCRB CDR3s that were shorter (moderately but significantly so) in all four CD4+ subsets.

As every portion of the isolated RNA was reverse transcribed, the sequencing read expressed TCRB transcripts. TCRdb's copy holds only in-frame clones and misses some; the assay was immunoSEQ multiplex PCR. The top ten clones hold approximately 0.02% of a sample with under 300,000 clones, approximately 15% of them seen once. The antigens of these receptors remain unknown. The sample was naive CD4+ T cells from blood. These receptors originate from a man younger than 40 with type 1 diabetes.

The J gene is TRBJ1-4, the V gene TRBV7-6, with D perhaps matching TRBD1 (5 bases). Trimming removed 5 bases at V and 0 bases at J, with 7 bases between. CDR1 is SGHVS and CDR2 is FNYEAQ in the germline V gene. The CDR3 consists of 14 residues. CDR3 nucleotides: TGTGCCAGCAGCCCGACAGCAACTAATGAAAAACTGTTTTTT. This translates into CASSPTATNEKLFF.

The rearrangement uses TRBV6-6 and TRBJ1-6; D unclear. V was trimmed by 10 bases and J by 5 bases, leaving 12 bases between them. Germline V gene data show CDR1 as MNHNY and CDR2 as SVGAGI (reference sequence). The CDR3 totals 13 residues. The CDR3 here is CATRGADNSPLHF. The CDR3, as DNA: TGTGCCACGCGGGGAGCGGATAATTCACCCCTCCACTTT.

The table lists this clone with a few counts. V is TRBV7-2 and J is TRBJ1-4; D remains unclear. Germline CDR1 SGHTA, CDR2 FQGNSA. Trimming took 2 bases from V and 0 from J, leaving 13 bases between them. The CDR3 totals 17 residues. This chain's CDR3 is CASSLRDNGATNEKLFF. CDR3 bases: TGTGCCAGCAGCTTACGAGACAACGGTGCAACTAATGAAAAACTGTTTTTT.

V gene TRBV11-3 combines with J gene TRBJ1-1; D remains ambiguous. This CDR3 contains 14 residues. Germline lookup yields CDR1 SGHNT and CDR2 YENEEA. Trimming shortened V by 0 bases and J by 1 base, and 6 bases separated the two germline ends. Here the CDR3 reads CASSLDRWNTEAFF. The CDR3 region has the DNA TGTGCCAGCAGCTTAGATAGATGGAACACTGAAGCTTTCTTT.

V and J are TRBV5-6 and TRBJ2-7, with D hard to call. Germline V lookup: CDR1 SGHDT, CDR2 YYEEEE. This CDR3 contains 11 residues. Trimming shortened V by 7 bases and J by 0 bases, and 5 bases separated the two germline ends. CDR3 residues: CASGTSYEQYF. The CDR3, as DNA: TGTGCCAGCGGCACCTCCTACGAGCAGTACTTC.

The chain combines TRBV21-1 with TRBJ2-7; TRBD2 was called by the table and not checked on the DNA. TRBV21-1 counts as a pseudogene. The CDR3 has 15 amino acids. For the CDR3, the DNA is TGTGCCAGCAGCGGAAGCGGAGGCCTGACCTACGAGCAGTACTTC. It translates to CASSGSGGLTYEQYF.

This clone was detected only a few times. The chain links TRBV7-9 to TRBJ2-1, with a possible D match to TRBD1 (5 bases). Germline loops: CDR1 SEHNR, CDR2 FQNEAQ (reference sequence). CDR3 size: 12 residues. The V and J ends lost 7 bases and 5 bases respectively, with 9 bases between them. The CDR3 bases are TGTGCCAGCACCAGGGTGGACAATGAGCAGTTCTTC. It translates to CASTRVDNEQFF.

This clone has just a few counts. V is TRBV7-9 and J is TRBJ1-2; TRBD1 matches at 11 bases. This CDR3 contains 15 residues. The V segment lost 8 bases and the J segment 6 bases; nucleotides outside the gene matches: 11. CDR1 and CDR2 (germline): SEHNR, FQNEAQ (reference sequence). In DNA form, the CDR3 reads TGTGCCAGCGGTCCGGCTGGACAGGGGGCAAATGGCTACACCTTC. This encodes CASGPAGQGANGYTF.

The CDR3 reads CASSYSILPDTQYF. The CDR3 bases are TGTGCCAGCAGTTACTCGATCCTACCAGATACGCAGTATTTT. The rearrangement links TRBV6-5 to TRBJ2-3; D gene uncertain. Trimming left V 0 bases short and J 4 bases short, with 8 bases between. Germline lookup yields CDR1 MNHEY and CDR2 SVGAGI. This CDR3 is built from 14 residues.

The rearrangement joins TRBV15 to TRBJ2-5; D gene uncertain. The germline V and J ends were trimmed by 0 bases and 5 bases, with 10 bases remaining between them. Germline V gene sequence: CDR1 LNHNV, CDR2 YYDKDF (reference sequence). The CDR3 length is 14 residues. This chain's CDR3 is CATSRDKQPETQYF. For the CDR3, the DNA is TGTGCCACCAGCAGAGATAAACAACCCGAGACCCAGTACTTC.

For the CDR3, the DNA is TGTGCCAGCACCAGGGGACACAATGAGCAGTTCTTC. The encoded protein is CASTRGHNEQFF. The rearrangement uses TRBV6-5 and TRBJ2-1, with D perhaps matching TRBD1 (6 bases). Trimming cost V 7 bases and J 5 bases, with 9 bases left between them. This CDR3 is 12 amino acids long. Germline V gene sequence: CDR1 MNHEY, CDR2 SVGAGI.

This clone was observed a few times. The CDR3 region has the DNA TGTGCCACCACCCAGGCGGGGAGGGAAACTGAAGCTTTCTTT. It yields the protein CATTQAGRETEAFF. The chain combines TRBV5-6 with TRBJ1-1; no reliable D call. Trimming cost V 9 bases and J 5 bases, with 20 bases left between them. The germline V gene has CDR1 SGHDT and CDR2 YYEEEE. The CDR3 runs to 14 residues.

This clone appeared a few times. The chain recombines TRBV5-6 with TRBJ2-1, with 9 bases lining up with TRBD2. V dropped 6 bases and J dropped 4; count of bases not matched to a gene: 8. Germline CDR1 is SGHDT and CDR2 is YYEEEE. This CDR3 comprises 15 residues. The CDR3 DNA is TGTGCCAGCACCCATAGCGGGAGTATTTACAATGAGCAGTTCTTC. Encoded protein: CASTHSGSIYNEQFF. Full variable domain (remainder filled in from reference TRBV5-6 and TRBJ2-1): DAGVTQSPTHLIKTRGQQVTLRCSPKSGHDTVSWYQQALGQGPQFIFQYYEEEERQRGNFPDRFSGHQFPNYSSELNVNALLLGDSALYLCASTHSGSIYNEQFFGPGTRLTVL.

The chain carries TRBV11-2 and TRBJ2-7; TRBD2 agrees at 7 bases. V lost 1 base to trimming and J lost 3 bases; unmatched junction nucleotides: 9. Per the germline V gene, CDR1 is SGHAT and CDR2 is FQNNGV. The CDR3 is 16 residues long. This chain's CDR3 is CASSLGPDGGIYEQYF. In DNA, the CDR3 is TGTGCCAGCAGCTTAGGCCCGGACGGGGGGATCTACGAGCAGTACTTC.

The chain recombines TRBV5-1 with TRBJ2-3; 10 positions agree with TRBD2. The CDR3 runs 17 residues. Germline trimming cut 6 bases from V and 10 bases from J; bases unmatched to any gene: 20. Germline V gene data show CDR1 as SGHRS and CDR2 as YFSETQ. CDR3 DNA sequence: TGCGCCAGCACACCGCGGGCTAGCGGGGGCCAATCGGGTGCGCAGTATTTT. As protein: CASTPRASGGQSGAQYF.

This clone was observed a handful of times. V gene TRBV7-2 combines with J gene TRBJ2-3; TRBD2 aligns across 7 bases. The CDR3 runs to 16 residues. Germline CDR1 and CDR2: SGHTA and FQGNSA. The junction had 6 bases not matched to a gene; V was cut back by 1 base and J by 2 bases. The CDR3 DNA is TGTGCCAGCAGCTTAGTCGCTAGCGGTTACACAGATACGCAGTATTTT. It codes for CASSLVASGYTDTQYF.

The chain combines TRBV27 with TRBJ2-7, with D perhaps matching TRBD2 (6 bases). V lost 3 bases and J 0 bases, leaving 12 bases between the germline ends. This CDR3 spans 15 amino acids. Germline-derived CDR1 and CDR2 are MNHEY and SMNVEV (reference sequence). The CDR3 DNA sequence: TGTGCCAGCAGTTTTCTAGCGCCCAGCTCCTACGAGCAGTACTTC. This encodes CASSFLAPSSYEQYF.

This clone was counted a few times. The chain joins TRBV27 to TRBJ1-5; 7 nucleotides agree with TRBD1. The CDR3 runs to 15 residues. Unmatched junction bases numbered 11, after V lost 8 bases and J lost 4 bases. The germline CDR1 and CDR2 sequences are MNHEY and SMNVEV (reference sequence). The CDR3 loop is CASHDPGQPNQPQHF. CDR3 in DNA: TGTGCCAGCCACGACCCGGGACAGCCTAATCAGCCCCAGCATTTT.

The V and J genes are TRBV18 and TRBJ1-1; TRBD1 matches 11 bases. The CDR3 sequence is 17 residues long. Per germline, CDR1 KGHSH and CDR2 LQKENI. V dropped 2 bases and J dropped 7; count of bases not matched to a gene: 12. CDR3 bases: TGTGCCAGCTCACCAATCGATTTTGCCGGGACAGGGGGTGAAGCTTTCTTT. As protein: CASSPIDFAGTGGEAFF.

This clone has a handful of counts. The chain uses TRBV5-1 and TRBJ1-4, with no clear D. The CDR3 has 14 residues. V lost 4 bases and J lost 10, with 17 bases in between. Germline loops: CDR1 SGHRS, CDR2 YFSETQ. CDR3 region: CASSEGHEEGKLFF. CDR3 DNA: TGCGCCAGCAGCGAGGGCCACGAGGAGGGAAAACTGTTTTTT.

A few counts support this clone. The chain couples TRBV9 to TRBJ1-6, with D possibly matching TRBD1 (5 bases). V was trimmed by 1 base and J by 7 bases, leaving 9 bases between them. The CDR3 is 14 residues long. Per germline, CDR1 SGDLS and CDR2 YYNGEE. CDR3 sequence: CASSVLQANSPLHF. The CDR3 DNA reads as TGTGCCAGCAGCGTACTACAGGCAAATTCACCCCTCCACTTT.

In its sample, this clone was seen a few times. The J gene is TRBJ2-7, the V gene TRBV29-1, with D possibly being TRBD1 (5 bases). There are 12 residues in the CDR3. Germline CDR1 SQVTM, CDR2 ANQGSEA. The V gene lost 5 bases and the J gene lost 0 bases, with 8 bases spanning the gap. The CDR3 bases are TGCAGCGTTCACCAGGGCTCCTACGAGCAGTACTTC. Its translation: CSVHQGSYEQYF.

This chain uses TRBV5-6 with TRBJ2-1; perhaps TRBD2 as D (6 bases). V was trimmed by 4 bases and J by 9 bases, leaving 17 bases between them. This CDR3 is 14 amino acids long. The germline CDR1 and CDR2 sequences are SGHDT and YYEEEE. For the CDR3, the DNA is TGTGCCAGCAGCCCCGGACGCGGGGCAGGTGAGCAGTTCTTC. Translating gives CASSPGRGAGEQFF. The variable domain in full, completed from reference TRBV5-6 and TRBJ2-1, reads DAGVTQSPTHLIKTRGQQVTLRCSPKSGHDTVSWYQQALGQGPQFIFQYYEEEERQRGNFPDRFSGHQFPNYSSELNVNALLLGDSALYLCASSPGRGAGEQFFGPGTRLTVL.